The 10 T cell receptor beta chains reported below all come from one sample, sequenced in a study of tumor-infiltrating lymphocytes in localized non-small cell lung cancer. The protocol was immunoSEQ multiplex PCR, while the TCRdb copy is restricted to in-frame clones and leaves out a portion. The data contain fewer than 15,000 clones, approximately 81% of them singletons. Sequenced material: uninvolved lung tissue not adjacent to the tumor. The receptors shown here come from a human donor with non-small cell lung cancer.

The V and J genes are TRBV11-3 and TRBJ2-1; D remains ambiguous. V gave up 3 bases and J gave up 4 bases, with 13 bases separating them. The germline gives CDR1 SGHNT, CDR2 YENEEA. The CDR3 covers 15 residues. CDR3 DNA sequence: TGTGCCAGCAGCTTCTTAAGGGTGGGGTACAATGAGCAGTTCTTC. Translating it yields CASSFLRVGYNEQFF.

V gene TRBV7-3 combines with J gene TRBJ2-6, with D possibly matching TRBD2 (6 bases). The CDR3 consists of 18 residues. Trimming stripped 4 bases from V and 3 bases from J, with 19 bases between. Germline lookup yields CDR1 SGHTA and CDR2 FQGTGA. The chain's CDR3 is CASSSKGGTSFGANVLTF. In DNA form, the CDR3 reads TGTGCCAGCAGCTCAAAGGGAGGTACTAGTTTTGGGGCCAACGTCCTGACTTTC.

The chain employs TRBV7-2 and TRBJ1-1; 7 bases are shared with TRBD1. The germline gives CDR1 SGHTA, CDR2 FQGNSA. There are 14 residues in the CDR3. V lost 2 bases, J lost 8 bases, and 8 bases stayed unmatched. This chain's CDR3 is CASSLREGAAEAFF. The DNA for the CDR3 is TGTGCCAGCAGCTTACGGGAGGGGGCGGCCGAAGCTTTCTTT.

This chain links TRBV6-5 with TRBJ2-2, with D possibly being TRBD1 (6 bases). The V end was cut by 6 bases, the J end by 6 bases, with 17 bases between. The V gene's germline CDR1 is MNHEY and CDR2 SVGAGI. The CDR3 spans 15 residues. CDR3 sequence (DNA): TGTGCCAGCAGGTCCGGACAGAGGATAGCCGGGGAGCTGTTTTTT. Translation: CASRSGQRIAGELFF.

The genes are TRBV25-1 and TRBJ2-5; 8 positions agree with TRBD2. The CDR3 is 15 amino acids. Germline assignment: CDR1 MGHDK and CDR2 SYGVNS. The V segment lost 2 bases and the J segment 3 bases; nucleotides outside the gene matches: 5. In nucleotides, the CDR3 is TGTGCCAGCAGTGAAGGCTGGCGGGAGGAAGAGACCCAGTACTTC. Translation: CASSEGWREEETQYF.

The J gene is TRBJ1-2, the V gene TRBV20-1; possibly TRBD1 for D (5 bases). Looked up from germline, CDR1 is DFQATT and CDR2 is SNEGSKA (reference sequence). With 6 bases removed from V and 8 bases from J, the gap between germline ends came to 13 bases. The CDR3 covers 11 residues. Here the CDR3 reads CSAQAGVGYTF. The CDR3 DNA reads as TGCAGTGCGCAGGCGGGGGTGGGCTACACCTTC.

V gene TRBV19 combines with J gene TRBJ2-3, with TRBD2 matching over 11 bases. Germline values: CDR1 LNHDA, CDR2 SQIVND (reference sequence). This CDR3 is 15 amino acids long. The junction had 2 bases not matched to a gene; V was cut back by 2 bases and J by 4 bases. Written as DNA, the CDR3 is TGTGCCAGTAGTATACAACTAGCGGGAGCAGATACGCAGTATTTT. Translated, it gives CASSIQLAGADTQYF.

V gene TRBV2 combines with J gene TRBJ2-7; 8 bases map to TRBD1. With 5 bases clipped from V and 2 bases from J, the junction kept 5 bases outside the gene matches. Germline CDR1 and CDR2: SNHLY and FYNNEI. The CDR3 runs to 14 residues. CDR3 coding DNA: TGTGCCAGCAGTCGACAGGGGTCGACCTACGAGCAGTACTTC. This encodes CASSRQGSTYEQYF.

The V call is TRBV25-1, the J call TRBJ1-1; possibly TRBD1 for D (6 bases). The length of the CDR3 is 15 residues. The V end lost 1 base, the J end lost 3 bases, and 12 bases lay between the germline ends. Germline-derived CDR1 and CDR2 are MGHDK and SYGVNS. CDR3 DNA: TGTGCCAGCAGTGAATCCAGGGGTTGGTACACTGAAGCTTTCTTT. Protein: CASSESRGWYTEAFF.

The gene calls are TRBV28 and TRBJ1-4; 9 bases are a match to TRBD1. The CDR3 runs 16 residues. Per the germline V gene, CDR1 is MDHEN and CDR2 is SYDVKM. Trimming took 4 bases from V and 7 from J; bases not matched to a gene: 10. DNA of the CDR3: TGTGCCAGCAGTTCGGCCTACAGGGGGCTAGGTGAAAAACTGTTTTTT. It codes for CASSSAYRGLGEKLFF.